Below are 25 T cell receptor beta chains sequenced from a single sample in a study of PD-1 blockade in classical Hodgkin lymphoma. Produced via immunoSEQ multiplex PCR; TCRdb's table is partial and in-frame only. The data contain 20,000 or so clones, around 89% of them seen just once; the ten biggest clones take up roughly 21%. Time point noted: cycle 4 day 1 (C4D1), after more than five weeks of nivolumab. Every patient relapsed after autologous stem cell transplantation, and brentuximab vedotin exposure varied. The sequences come from peripheral blood mononuclear cells (PBMCs), collected before the fourth cycle of nivolumab. The receptor set was obtained from a human donor with classical Hodgkin lymphoma.

The chain recombines TRBV6-6 with TRBJ1-2; 7 bases match TRBD1. The CDR3 has 13 amino acids. The V gene end was trimmed by 5 bases and the J gene end by 3 bases; junction bases not matched to a gene: 3. The germline gives CDR1 MNHNY, CDR2 SVGAGI (reference sequence). The CDR3 nucleotides are TGTGCCAGCAGTGCAACAGGGGACTATGGCTACACCTTC. It specifies CASSATGDYGYTF.

The J gene is TRBJ1-4, the V gene TRBV6-1; D remains unclear. Germline loops: CDR1 MNHNS, CDR2 SASEGT. V was clipped by 4 bases and J by 0 bases, with 12 bases between them. The CDR3 length is 16 residues. CDR3 bases: TGTGCCAGCAGTGCCCATTACGGATCAACTAATGAAAAACTGTTTTTT. Translation: CASSAHYGSTNEKLFF.

The chain combines TRBV7-9 with TRBJ1-1; a possible D gene is TRBD1 (5 bases). The germline gives CDR1 SEHNR, CDR2 FQNEAQ (reference sequence). The V end was cut by 5 bases, the J end by 0 bases, with 16 bases between. The CDR3 has 16 residues. The chain's CDR3 is CASSQYPRVMNTEAFF. CDR3 nucleotides: TGTGCCAGCAGCCAATACCCCAGGGTGATGAACACTGAAGCTTTCTTT. Supplemented by reference TRBV7-9 and TRBJ1-1, the full variable domain reads DTGVSQNPRHKITKRGQNVTFRCDPISEHNRLYWYRQTLGQGPEFLTYFQNEAQLEKSRLLSDRFSAERPKGSFSTLEIQRTEQGDSAMYLCASSQYPRVMNTEAFFGQGTRLTVV.

J is TRBJ2-7 and V is TRBV7-9; 8 positions match TRBD2. Germline-derived CDR1 and CDR2 are SEHNR and FQNEAQ (reference sequence). The CDR3 is 14 residues long. V dropped 5 bases and J dropped 3; count of bases not matched to a gene: 6. Written as DNA, the CDR3 is TGTGCCAGCAGCCCGCGGGGGGCAAACTACGAGCAGTACTTC. The encoded protein is CASSPRGANYEQYF.

A single count supports this clone. This chain connects TRBV7-3 to TRBJ2-3, with D perhaps matching TRBD1 (5 bases). In germline, CDR1 is SGHTA, CDR2 FQGTGA. CDR3 length: 16 amino acids. Trimming left V 2 bases short and J 0 bases short, with 12 bases between. CDR3 in amino acids: CASSLAAGPSTDTQYF. CDR3 sequence (DNA): TGTGCCAGCAGCTTAGCGGCAGGGCCTAGCACAGATACGCAGTATTTT.

This clone was counted only a few times. The chain combines TRBV2 with TRBJ1-5; unclear D gene. The CDR3 runs to 11 residues. From germline, CDR1 is SNHLY and CDR2 FYNNEI. Trimming stripped 5 bases from V and 8 bases from J, with 7 bases between. This CDR3 reads CASSLIEPQHF. The CDR3 DNA follows: TGTGCCAGCAGTCTAATCGAGCCCCAGCATTTT.

The rearrangement uses TRBV7-3 and TRBJ2-4; 9 bases fit TRBD1. J gave up 7 bases and V 4 bases, and 8 bases lay outside the gene matches. The CDR3 consists of 15 residues. Per germline, CDR1 SGHTA and CDR2 FQGTGA. CDR3 DNA sequence: TGTGCCAGCAGCTCCGGGACAGGGAAGGGTAACATTCAGTACTTC. It encodes CASSSGTGKGNIQYF.

V usage is TRBV5-4 and J usage is TRBJ1-4; 8 bases agree with TRBD1. In germline, CDR1 is SGHNT, CDR2 YYREEE (reference sequence). The CDR3 length is 16 residues. V was clipped by 3 bases and J by 0 bases; unmatched bases: 4. CDR3 DNA sequence: TGTGCCAGCAGCTCGACAGGGGATGCAACTAATGAAAAACTGTTTTTT. Translated: CASSSTGDATNEKLFF. The variable domain in full, with the rest retrieved from reference TRBV5-4 and TRBJ1-4, is ETGVTQSPTHLIKTRGQQVTLRCSSQSGHNTVSWYQQALGQGPQFIFQYYREEENGRGNFPPRFSGLQFPNYSSELNVNALELDDSALYLCASSSTGDATNEKLFFGSGTQLSVL.

The chain is built from TRBV6-5 and TRBJ2-7; D possibly corresponds to TRBD1 (6 bases). The CDR3 loop spans 16 amino acids. The germline CDR1 and CDR2 sequences are MNHEY and SVGAGI. Trimming removed 2 bases at V and 7 bases at J, with 21 bases between. The CDR3 here is CASSYGATWDTREQYF. As DNA, the CDR3 is TGTGCCAGCAGTTACGGGGCCACCTGGGACACAAGGGAGCAGTACTTC.

The chain links TRBV11-2 to TRBJ1-1; TRBD1 agrees at 9 bases. The V and J ends lost 5 bases and 4 bases, in that order; junction bases with no gene match: 5. The CDR3 totals 14 residues. The V gene's germline CDR1 is SGHAT and CDR2 FQNNGV. The DNA of the CDR3 is TGTGCCAGCAGCATAGGACAGGGGTTCACTGAAGCTTTCTTT. It is translated as CASSIGQGFTEAFF.

This chain uses TRBV6-6 with TRBJ1-4; 11 bases map to TRBD1. V trimming: 5 bases; J trimming: 6 bases; junction bases outside the gene matches: 5. The CDR3 has 15 amino acids. Germline V gene lookup returns CDR1 MNHNY and CDR2 SVGAGI (reference sequence). DNA of the CDR3: TGTGCCAGCAGTAAGGACAGGGGGCGTGATGAAAAACTGTTTTTT. It specifies CASSKDRGRDEKLFF.

The V call is TRBV9, the J call TRBJ2-3; TRBD2 matches 7 bases. The V segment lost 0 bases and the J segment 5 bases; nucleotides outside the gene matches: 3. Germline V gene lookup returns CDR1 SGDLS and CDR2 YYNGEE. This CDR3 is 14 amino acids long. CDR3 amino acids: CASSVAPGGDTQYF. The CDR3 DNA sequence: TGTGCCAGCAGCGTAGCTCCGGGAGGAGATACGCAGTATTTT.

The rearrangement joins TRBV6-1 to TRBJ2-3; no firm D call. In germline, CDR1 is MNHNS, CDR2 SASEGT. The length of the CDR3 is 13 residues. The ends were cut back, 2 bases at V and 2 bases at J, with 5 bases in the middle. The CDR3 region is CASSELDTDTQYF. The CDR3 coding sequence is TGTGCCAGCAGTGAACTAGACACAGATACGCAGTATTTT.

The gene calls are TRBV27 and TRBJ2-7; 10 bases agree with TRBD1. The V and J ends lost 7 bases and 2 bases, in that order; junction bases with no gene match: 14. Per germline, CDR1 MNHEY and CDR2 SMNVEV (reference sequence). CDR3 length equals 17 residues. The CDR3 reads CASNVDRGGSYTYEQYF. The CDR3 region has the DNA TGTGCCAGCAACGTGGACAGGGGGGGCTCTTACACCTACGAGCAGTACTTC.

The genes are TRBV7-8 and TRBJ1-3; no reliable D call. There are 14 residues in the CDR3. The V gene lost 7 bases and the J gene lost 0 bases, with 10 bases spanning the gap. Germline CDR1 reads SGHVS; CDR2 reads FQNEAQ. The chain's CDR3 is CASTREVSGNTIYF. The CDR3 DNA reads TGTGCCAGCACCCGCGAGGTCTCTGGAAACACCATATATTTT.

The chain couples TRBV7-6 to TRBJ1-1; TRBD1 might be the D (5 bases). The V end was cut by 4 bases, the J end by 6 bases, with 18 bases between. This CDR3 is 15 amino acids long. The germline V gene has CDR1 SGHVS and CDR2 FNYEAQ. The CDR3 loop reads CASSSPRGGVAEAFF. The CDR3 nucleotides read TGTGCCAGCAGCTCCCCCCGGGGCGGGGTCGCTGAAGCTTTCTTT.

The chain employs TRBV7-9 and TRBJ2-7, with D uncertain. Germline V lookup: CDR1 SEHNR, CDR2 FQNEAQ (reference sequence). V lost 1 base to trimming and J lost 0 bases, with 13 bases between them. This CDR3 comprises 16 residues. The CDR3 DNA is TGTGCCAGCAGCTTAGTTGTCGGTCAGAGCTCCTACGAGCAGTACTTC. Translated, it gives CASSLVVGQSSYEQYF.

V usage is TRBV6-1 and J usage is TRBJ1-2; D is undetermined. In germline, CDR1 is MNHNS, CDR2 SASEGT. V dropped 5 bases and J dropped 8 bases, with 15 bases sitting between them. The CDR3 contains 13 residues. The CDR3 region is CASSPDGVRGYTF. DNA for the CDR3: TGTGCCAGCAGTCCAGATGGCGTCCGGGGCTACACCTTC.

The chain combines TRBV6-5 with TRBJ2-5; no reliable D call. Per germline, CDR1 MNHEY and CDR2 SVGAGI. The CDR3 covers 14 residues. V was pared by 4 bases and J by 5 bases, with 14 bases between. DNA for the CDR3: TGTGCCAGCAGTTCCACATCGGTCGGGGAGACCCAGTACTTC. Translated: CASSSTSVGETQYF.

The chain joins TRBV7-2 to TRBJ2-2; D call uncertain. Germline V CDR1 and CDR2: SGHTA, FQGNSA. Trimming pared 3 bases from V and 0 bases from J, leaving 5 bases between. CDR3 length: 14 residues. The CDR3 region has the DNA TGTGCCAGCAGCTTTCCCTCGAACACCGGGGAGCTGTTTTTT. This codes for CASSFPSNTGELFF.

This rearrangement joins TRBV7-6 to TRBJ2-7; D call uncertain. CDR3 length: 14 amino acids. Trimming took 1 base from V and 4 from J, leaving 11 bases between them. Germline V gene data show CDR1 as SGHVS and CDR2 as FNYEAQ. This chain's CDR3 is CASSLEGLGYEQYF. In DNA, the CDR3 is TGTGCCAGCAGCTTAGAGGGATTAGGTTACGAGCAGTACTTC.

The chain has TRBV15 and TRBJ2-5, with no clear D. The CDR3 spans 14 residues. V shed 0 bases and J shed 1 base, with 6 bases lying between them. Germline lookup yields CDR1 LNHNV and CDR2 YYDKDF (reference sequence). CDR3 protein: CATSRDRTQETQYF. In nucleotides, the CDR3 is TGTGCCACCAGCAGAGATCGTACCCAAGAGACCCAGTACTTC.

The chain employs TRBV10-1 and TRBJ2-1; 9 bases are a match to TRBD2. Germline V gene lookup returns CDR1 WNHNN and CDR2 SYGVQD (reference sequence). The CDR3 is 16 residues long. J was trimmed by 6 bases and V by 0 bases; bases with no gene match: 6. CDR3 bases: TGCGCCAGCAGTGAGTCTGGTAGCGGGAGAAGCAATGAGCAGTTCTTC. It yields the protein CASSESGSGRSNEQFF.

J is TRBJ2-1 and V is TRBV7-2; 8 nucleotides align to TRBD2. Trimming removed 5 bases from V and 2 bases from J; junction bases left unmatched: 2. The V gene's germline CDR1 is SGHTA and CDR2 FQGNSA. CDR3 length: 14 amino acids. The DNA of the CDR3 is TGTGCCAGCAGCCGGACTAGCCCCTACAATGAGCAGTTCTTC. The encoded protein is CASSRTSPYNEQFF.

V and J are TRBV10-1 and TRBJ1-4; D unclear. CDR1 is WNHNN, CDR2 SYGVQD, per germline (reference sequence). The V end was cut by 0 bases, the J end by 7 bases, with 15 bases between. The CDR3 extends over 16 amino acids. The CDR3: CASSESRSGGGEKLFF. The CDR3, as DNA: TGCGCCAGCAGTGAGTCAAGGTCGGGAGGAGGTGAAAAACTGTTTTTT.